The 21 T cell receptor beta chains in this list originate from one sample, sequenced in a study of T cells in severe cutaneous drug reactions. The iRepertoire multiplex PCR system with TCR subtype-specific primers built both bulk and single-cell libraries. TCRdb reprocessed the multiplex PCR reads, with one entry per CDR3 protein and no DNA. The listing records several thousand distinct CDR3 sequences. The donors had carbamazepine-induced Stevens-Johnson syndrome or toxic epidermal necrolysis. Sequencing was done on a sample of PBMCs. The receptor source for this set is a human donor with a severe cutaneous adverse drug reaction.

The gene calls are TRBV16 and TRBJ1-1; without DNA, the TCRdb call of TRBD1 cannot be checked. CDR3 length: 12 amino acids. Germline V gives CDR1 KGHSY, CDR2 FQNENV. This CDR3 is CASSLRGNEAFF.

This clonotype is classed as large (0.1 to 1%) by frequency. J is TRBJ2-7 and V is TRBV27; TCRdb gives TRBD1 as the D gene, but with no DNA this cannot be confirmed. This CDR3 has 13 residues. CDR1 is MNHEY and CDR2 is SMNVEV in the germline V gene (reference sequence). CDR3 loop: CASSYGTGYEQYF.

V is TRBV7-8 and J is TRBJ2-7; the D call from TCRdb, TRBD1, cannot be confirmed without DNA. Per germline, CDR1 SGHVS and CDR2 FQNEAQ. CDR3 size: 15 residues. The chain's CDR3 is CASSRPGTGTIGQYF.

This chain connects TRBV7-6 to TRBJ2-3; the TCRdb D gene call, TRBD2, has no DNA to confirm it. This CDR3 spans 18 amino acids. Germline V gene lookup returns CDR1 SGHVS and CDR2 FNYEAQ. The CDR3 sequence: CASSPTGARLYGTGTQYF.

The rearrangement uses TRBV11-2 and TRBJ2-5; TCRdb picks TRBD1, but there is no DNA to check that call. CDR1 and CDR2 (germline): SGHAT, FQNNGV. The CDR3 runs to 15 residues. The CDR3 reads CASSSEAGAQETQYF.

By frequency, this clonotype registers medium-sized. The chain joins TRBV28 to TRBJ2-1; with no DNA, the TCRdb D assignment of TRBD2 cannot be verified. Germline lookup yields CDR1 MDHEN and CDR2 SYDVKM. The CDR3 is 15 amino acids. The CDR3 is CASRVDWSSYNEQFF.

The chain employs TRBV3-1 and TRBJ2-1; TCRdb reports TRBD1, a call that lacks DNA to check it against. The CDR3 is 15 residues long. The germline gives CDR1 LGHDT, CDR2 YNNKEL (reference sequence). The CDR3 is CASSLRTGTVNEQFF.

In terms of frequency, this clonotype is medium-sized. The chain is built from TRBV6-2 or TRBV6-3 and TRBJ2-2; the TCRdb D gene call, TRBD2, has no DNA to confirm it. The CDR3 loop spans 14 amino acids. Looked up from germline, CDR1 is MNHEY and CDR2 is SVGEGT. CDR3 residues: CASSLAGEHGELFF.

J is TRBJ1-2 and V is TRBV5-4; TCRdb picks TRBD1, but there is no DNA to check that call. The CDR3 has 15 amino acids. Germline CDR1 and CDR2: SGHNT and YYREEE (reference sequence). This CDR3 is CASSPGRTQNYGYTF.

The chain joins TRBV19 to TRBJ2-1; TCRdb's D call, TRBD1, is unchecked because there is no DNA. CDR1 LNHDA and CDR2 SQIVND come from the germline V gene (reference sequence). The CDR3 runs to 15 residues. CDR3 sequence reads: CASSLTPYGYNEQFF.

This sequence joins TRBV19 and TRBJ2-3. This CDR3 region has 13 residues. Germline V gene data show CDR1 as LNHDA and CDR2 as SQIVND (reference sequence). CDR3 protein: CASTAGGADTQYF.

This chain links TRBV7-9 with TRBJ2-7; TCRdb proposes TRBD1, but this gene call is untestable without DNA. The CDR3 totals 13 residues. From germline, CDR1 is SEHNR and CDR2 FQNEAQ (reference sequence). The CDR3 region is CASSPGQGYEQYF.

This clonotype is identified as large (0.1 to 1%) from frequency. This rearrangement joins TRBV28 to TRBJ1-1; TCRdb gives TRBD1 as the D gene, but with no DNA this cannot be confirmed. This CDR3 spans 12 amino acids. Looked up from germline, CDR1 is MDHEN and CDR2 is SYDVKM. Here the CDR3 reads CASSNPGREAFF.

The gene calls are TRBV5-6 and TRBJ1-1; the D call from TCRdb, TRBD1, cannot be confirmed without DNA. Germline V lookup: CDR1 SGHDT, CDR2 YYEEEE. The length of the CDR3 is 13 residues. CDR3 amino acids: CASSLQGNTEAFF.

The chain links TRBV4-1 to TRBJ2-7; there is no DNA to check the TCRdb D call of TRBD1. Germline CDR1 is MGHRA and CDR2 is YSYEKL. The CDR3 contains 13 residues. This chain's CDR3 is CASSQRQNYEQYF.

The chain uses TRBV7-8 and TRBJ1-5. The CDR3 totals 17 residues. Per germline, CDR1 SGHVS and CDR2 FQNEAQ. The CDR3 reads CASSLARSSYSNQPQHF. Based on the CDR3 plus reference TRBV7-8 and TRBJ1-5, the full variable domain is GAGVSQSPRYKVAKRGQDVALRCDPISGHVSLFWYQQALGQGPEFLTYFQNEAQLDKSGLPSDRFFAERPEGSVSTLKIQRTQQEDSAVYLCASSLARSSYSNQPQHFGDGTRLSIL.

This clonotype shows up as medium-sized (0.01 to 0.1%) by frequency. CDR3 residues: CASSLGNSYEQYF. The V call is TRBV6-1, the J call TRBJ2-7. Germline V gene lookup returns CDR1 MNHNS and CDR2 SASEGT. This CDR3 has 13 residues.

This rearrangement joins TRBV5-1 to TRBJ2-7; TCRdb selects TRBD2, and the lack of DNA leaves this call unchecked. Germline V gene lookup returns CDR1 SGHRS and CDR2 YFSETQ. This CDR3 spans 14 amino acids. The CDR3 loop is CASSLREVAYEQYF.

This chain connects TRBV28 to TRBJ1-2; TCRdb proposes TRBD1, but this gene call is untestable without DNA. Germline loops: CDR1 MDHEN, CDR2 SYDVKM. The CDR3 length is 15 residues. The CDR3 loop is CASSPNNGGVYGYTF.

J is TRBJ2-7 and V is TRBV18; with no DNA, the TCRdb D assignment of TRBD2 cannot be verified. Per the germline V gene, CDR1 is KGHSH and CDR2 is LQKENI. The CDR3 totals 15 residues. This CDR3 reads CASSPPGGRNYEQYF.

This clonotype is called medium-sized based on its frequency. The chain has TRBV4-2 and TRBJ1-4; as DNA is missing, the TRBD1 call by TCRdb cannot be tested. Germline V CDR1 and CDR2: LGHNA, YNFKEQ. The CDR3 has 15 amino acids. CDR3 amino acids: CASSGLDRELEKLFF.